These T cell receptor beta chains were read from a single sample in a study of patients and donors after allogeneic stem cell transplantation. From the RT-PCR reads, TCRdb called clonotypes with MiXCR, one entry per CDR3 protein. The sample lists 150,000 to 200,000 distinct CDR3 sequences; 30% were seen once. The sample comprised blood, either unsorted or a sorted T cell fraction (not recorded which). All receptors derive from a human donor who was either an allogeneic HSCT recipient or a stem cell or donor lymphocyte infusion donor (not recorded which). It is not recorded whose cells these are; they may come from a transplant donor. Both conserved end residues are part of each CDR3. Some rows have no size entry. The others give once, few or many, or a class for an expanded clone.

clone size	V gene	J gene	CDR3 protein
NA	TRBV20-1	TRBJ1-3	CSAFSLSTGGNTIYF
NA	TRBV5-8	TRBJ1-5	CASSPDRGNQPHHQPQHF
many	TRBV12-3/TRBV12-4	TRBJ2-1	CASSLGPAGGDNEQFF
NA	TRBV5-1	TRBJ2-6	CAIGLAVGANVLTF
few	TRBV28	TRBJ1-3	CASLDTGNTIYF
few	TRBV7-2	TRBJ1-4	CASSFQGSGEKLFF
NA	TRBV4-3	TRBJ2-7	CASSQVIHYEQYF
few	TRBV9	TRBJ1-1	CASSVDPQGGTEAFF
few	TRBV6-2/TRBV6-3	TRBJ2-1	CASSRDNFEQFF
few	TRBV6-5	TRBJ1-2	CASSYSGTGVGYTF
many	TRBV29-1	TRBJ1-1	CSVEAVGDGTEAFF
NA	TRBV29-1	TRBJ2-3	CSVGLAGGPGTDTQYF
many	TRBV2	TRBJ2-5	CASSEISAETQYF
many	TRBV28	TRBJ1-2	CASSQRAANYGYTF
NA	TRBV7-9	TRBJ2-7	CASSYSRPQESSYEQYF
NA	TRBV4-3	TRBJ2-7	CASSQSGTGSYEQYF
few	TRBV5-8	TRBJ1-5	CASSLRQSSYSNQPQHF
once	TRBV6-5	TRBJ2-1	CASSYTLSYNEQFF
many	TRBV6-5	TRBJ1-2	CASSTRGVDYGYTF
NA	TRBV28	TRBJ2-7	CASSSGQARYEQYF
NA	TRBV7-2	TRBJ2-7	CASSLRRQGTSYEQYF
NA	TRBV9	TRBJ1-1	CASSVGWRGAGAFF
NA	TRBV11-2	TRBJ2-3	CASSFYSGRRPTDTQYF
NA	TRBV21-1	TRBJ1-1	CASRFNWGAPTEAFF
few	TRBV20-1	TRBJ1-5	CSARIAGAPGQPQHF
few	TRBV12-3/TRBV12-4	TRBJ2-5	CASSLGGAKETQYF
NA	TRBV28	TRBJ2-5	CASSLVPPQGASGETQYF
once	TRBV6-1	TRBJ2-7	CASRLQGAGEQYF
NA	TRBV12-3/TRBV12-4	TRBJ2-3	CASSLDRLGTSDTDTQYF
few	TRBV7-9	TRBJ2-3	CASSFGQLYTDTQYF
few	TRBV7-8	TRBJ1-4	CASSLRGRSEKLFF
NA	TRBV6-2/TRBV6-3	TRBJ2-7	CASMFWDEQYF
NA	TRBV20-1	TRBJ2-1	CSAREFPGLVKAGEQFF
few	TRBV5-1	TRBJ2-5	CASSSDRSIQETQYF
NA	TRBV20-1	TRBJ2-6	CSAEPESSSGANVLTF
NA	TRBV10-3	TRBJ2-1	CAISEIFAASYNEQFF
NA	TRBV29-1	TRBJ2-2	CSVDRSGAGELFF
many	TRBV29-1	TRBJ1-2	CSVEGQGTYGYTF
NA	TRBV9	TRBJ2-1	CASSVGGRSYNEQFF
NA	TRBV5-1	TRBJ2-5	CASSGGTGPSETQYF
few	TRBV7-9	TRBJ1-3	CASRQGAGNTIYF
NA	TRBV29-1	TRBJ2-1	CSVEPSYEQFF
NA	TRBV29-1	TRBJ2-5	CSVDGSGIQETQYF
many	TRBV12-3/TRBV12-4	TRBJ1-1	CASPKQGARAEAFF
few	TRBV29-1	TRBJ2-7	CSVEDDRGLAGEQYF
few	TRBV27	TRBJ2-7	CASTYLGLAGSSYEQYF
NA	TRBV12-3/TRBV12-4	TRBJ2-1	CASRPSGRNEQFF
once	TRBV7-9	TRBJ2-5	CASSNTGIPKETQYF
NA	TRBV7-9	TRBJ2-3	CASSLGYESTDTQYF
many	TRBV15	TRBJ1-2	CATSSRGDLANYGYTF
NA	TRBV7-2	TRBJ2-2	CASTWGGTGELFF
few	TRBV6-5	TRBJ2-1	CASSRTGYNEQFF
many	TRBV29-1	TRBJ1-4	CSVDRGGNGKLFF
NA	TRBV6-6	TRBJ2-7	CASSYSPGRVPYEQYF
NA	TRBV6-5	TRBJ2-5	CASSYSKWDYAKETQYF
few	TRBV27	TRBJ2-7	CASSFWDTGEEQYF
few	TRBV5-1	TRBJ2-1	CASSRRAQGGDEQFF